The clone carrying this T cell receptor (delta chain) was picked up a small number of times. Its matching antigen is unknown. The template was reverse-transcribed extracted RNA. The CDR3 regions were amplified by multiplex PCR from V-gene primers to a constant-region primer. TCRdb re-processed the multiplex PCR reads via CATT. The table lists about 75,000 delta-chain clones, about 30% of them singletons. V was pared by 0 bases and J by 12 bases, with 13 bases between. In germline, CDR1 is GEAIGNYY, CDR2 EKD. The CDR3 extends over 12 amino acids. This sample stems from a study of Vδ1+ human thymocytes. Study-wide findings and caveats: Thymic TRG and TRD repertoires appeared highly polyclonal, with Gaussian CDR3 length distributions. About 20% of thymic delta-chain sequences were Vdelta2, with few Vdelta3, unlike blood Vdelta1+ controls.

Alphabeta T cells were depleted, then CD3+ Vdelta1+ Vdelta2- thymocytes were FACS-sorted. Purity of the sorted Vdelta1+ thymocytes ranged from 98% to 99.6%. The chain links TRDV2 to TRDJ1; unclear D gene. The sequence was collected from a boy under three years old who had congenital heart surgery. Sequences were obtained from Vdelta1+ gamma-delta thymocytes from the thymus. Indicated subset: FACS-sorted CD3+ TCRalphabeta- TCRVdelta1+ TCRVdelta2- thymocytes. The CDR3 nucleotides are TGTGCCTGTGACACCGGAGCCCCGGACATCATCTTT. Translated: CACDTGAPDIIF.